What follows describes a single TCR beta chain. According to the study, TCR beta libraries were built with iRepertoire HTBI primers and CDR3-region Arm-PCR. One entry per CDR3 protein results from TCRdb running MiXCR on the multiplex PCR reads. The sample holds 300,000 to 500,000 distinct CDR3 sequences, about 20% seen once. The sample comes from a study of regulatory T cells in long-lasting Graves disease. Deletions cut 6 bases from V and 5 bases from J, with 13 bases between. The CDR3 has 14 amino acids. CDR1 MGHDK and CDR2 SYGVNS come from the germline V gene. Time point denoted: persistent/refractory GD, antithyroid drugs over 5 years with positive TRAb. PBMC-derived RNA was used for the TCR library.

The source was peripheral blood mononuclear cells (PBMCs), collected when the disease was refractory, from a patient treated with antithyroid drugs. The gene calls are TRBV25-1 and TRBJ2-2; D might be TRBD2 (5 bases). The TCR was taken from a female donor with Graves disease. The CDR3 nucleotides read TGTGCCAGCAGGACACTAGGCGGGACCGGGGAGCTGTTTTTT. Its translation: CASRTLGGTGELFF. The full variable domain, its missing parts supplied by reference TRBV25-1 and TRBJ2-2, is EADIYQTPRYLVIGTGKKITLECSQTMGHDKMYWYQQDPGMELHLIHYSYGVNSTEKGDLSSESTVSRIRTEHFPLTLESARPSHTSQYLCASRTLGGTGELFFGEGSRLTVL.